This T cell receptor beta chain was retrieved from a study of monozygotic twins with cystic fibrosis. Study-level information: With about 15 PCR cycles, barcoded libraries came from about 3 micrograms of fragmented DNA. Study-level points and caveats: Monozygotic CF twins shared more identical nucleotide clonotypes than unrelated patients. Median Simpson clonality of approximately 0.0091 suggested naive T cells predominated. Age, concordance and disease severity did not associate with shared CDR3 numbers.

Note on this clone: Its antigen is not known.

Produced via immunoSEQ multiplex PCR; TCRdb's table is partial and in-frame only. Here the sample spans roughly 11,000 clones, approximately 97% being singletons. V lost 3 bases and J lost 5; bases outside the gene matches: 12. The germline V gene has CDR1 LNHDA and CDR2 SQIVND (reference sequence). The CDR3 is 16 residues long. The sequence was obtained from a boy younger than 18 with cystic fibrosis. The sequencing input was blood. The chain combines TRBV19 with TRBJ1-1; the match to TRBD1 covers 7 bases. The CDR3 DNA follows: TGTGCCAGTAGTATCCCCCAAGGGGGCCACAAAACTGAAGCTTTCTTT. Amino acids: CASSIPQGGHKTEAFF.